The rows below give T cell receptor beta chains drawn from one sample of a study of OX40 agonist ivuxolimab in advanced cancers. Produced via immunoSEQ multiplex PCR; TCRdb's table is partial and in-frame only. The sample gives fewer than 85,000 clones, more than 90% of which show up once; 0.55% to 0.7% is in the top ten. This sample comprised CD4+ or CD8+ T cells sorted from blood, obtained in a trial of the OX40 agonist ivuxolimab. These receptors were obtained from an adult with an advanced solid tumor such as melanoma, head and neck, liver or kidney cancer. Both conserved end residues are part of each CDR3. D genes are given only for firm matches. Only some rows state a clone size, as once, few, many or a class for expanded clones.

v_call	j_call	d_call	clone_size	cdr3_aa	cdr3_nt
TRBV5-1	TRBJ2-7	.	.	CASSLETGKGAEQYF	TGCGCCAGCAGCTTGGAAACAGGGAAGGGCGCCGAGCAGTACTTC
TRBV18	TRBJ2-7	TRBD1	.	CASSPTSSGGAYEQYF	TGTGCCAGCTCACCAACATCGTCAGGGGGCGCGTACGAGCAGTACTTC
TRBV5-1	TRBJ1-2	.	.	CASSEGLEHGYTF	TGCGCCAGCAGCGAGGGGTTGGAGCATGGCTACACCTTC
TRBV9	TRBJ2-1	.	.	CASSVGPGTPYNEQFF	TGTGCCAGCAGCGTAGGTCCAGGGACACCCTACAATGAGCAGTTCTTC
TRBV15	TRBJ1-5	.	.	CATSRGDIVGQPQHF	TGTGCCACCAGCAGAGGGGACATAGTAGGACAGCCCCAGCATTTT
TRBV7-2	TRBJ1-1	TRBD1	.	CASSLGQLMNTEAFF	TGTGCCAGCAGCTTGGGACAGCTCATGAACACTGAAGCTTTCTTT
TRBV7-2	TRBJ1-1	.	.	CASSFSPSNTEAFF	TGTGCCAGCAGCTTTTCCCCATCGAACACTGAAGCTTTCTTT
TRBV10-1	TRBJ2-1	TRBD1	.	CASSPGQGPYNEQFF	TGCGCCAGCTCTCCAGGACAGGGTCCCTACAATGAGCAGTTCTTC
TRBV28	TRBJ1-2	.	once	CASSLFVQNYGYTF	TGTGCCAGCAGTTTGTTCGTACAGAACTATGGCTACACCTTC
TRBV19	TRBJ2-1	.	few	CASSTIEISYNEQFF	TGTGCCAGTAGTACCATAGAAATCTCCTACAATGAGCAGTTCTTC
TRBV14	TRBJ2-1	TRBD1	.	CASSQRTGVVNEQFF	TGTGCCAGCAGCCAACGGACAGGGGTGGTCAATGAGCAGTTCTTC
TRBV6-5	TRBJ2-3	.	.	CASSFSTADTQYF	TGTGCCAGCAGTTTCTCGACAGCAGATACGCAGTATTTT
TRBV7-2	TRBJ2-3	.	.	CASTTKVATGTDTQYF	TGTGCCAGCACCACTAAGGTGGCCACCGGCACAGATACGCAGTATTTT
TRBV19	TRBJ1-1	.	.	CASSQTLNTEAFF	TGTGCCAGTAGTCAAACACTGAACACTGAAGCTTTCTTT